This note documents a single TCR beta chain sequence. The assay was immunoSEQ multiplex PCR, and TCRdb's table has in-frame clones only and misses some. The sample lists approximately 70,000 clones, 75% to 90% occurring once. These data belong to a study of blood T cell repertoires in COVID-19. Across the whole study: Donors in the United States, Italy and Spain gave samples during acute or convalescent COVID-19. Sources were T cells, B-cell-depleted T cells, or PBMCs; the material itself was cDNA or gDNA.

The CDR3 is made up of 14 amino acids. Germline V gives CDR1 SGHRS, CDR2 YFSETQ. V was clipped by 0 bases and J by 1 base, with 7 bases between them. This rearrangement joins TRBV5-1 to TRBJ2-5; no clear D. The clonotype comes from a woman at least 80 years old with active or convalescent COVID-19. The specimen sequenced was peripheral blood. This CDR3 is CASSLVQAQETQYF. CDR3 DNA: TGCGCCAGCAGCTTGGTGCAGGCCCAAGAGACCCAGTACTTC.